The 22 T cell receptor beta chains below come from one sample, sequenced in a study of blood T cell repertoires in COVID-19. The protocol was immunoSEQ multiplex PCR, while the TCRdb copy is restricted to in-frame clones and leaves out a portion. The sample holds about 190,000 clones, 70% to 80% seen once. Sequencing was carried out using peripheral blood. The receptor source for this set is a woman between 45 and 65 years old with acute or convalescent COVID-19.

The chain employs TRBV19 and TRBJ2-2, with 10 bases aligning to TRBD1. The CDR3 is 17 amino acids. The V and J ends lost 3 bases and 1 base, in that order; junction bases with no gene match: 5. The V gene's germline CDR1 is LNHDA and CDR2 SQIVND (reference sequence). CDR3 sequence (DNA): TGTGCCAGTAGTATGGGACAGGGGAGGGGGAACACCGGGGAGCTGTTTTTT. Encoded protein: CASSMGQGRGNTGELFF.

The rearrangement joins TRBV3-1 (or the pseudogene TRBV3-2) to TRBJ2-3; no definite D call. Between the trimmed V and J ends, which lost 0 bases and 5 bases, there was a span of 18 bases. The CDR3 contains 17 residues. CDR1 and CDR2 from the germline V gene are LGHDT and YNNKEL (reference sequence). Written as DNA, the CDR3 is TGTGCCAGCAGCCAAGATCTACAAGCGCCAATGGGAGATACGCAGTATTTT. This encodes CASSQDLQAPMGDTQYF.

The V call is TRBV7-8, the J call TRBJ2-5; 9 bases align to TRBD1. The germline gives CDR1 SGHVS, CDR2 FQNEAQ. This CDR3 spans 15 amino acids. V was pared by 5 bases and J by 7 bases, with 11 bases of the junction left unmatched. Here the CDR3 DNA reads TGTGCCAGCAGCCCCGGGACAGGGACTGGTTGGACCCAGTACTTC. Translating it yields CASSPGTGTGWTQYF.

The rearrangement uses TRBV4-2 and TRBJ1-3; 8 positions agree with TRBD1. The V segment lost 1 base and the J segment 3 bases; nucleotides outside the gene matches: 8. The CDR3 length is 17 residues. From germline, CDR1 is LGHNA and CDR2 YNFKEQ. CDR3 protein: CASSQGQGPLVGNTIYF. For the CDR3, the DNA is TGTGCCAGCAGCCAAGGACAGGGGCCCCTCGTTGGAAACACCATATATTTT.

The gene calls are TRBV7-2 and TRBJ1-2, with D uncertain. V was pared by 4 bases and J by 5 bases, with 14 bases between. Germline V gene sequence: CDR1 SGHTA, CDR2 FQGNSA. The CDR3 extends over 14 amino acids. For the CDR3, the DNA is TGTGCCAGCAGCTCAATGGCAGGAAAATATGGCTACACCTTC. This translates into CASSSMAGKYGYTF.

The table lists this clone with a few counts. This specimen includes other DNA sequences encoding the same CDR3. The chain links TRBV5-1 to TRBJ1-2, with 9 bases fitting TRBD1. There are 15 residues in the CDR3. Germline V lookup: CDR1 SGHRS, CDR2 YFSETQ. With V trimmed by 2 bases and J by 0 bases, 2 bases remained unmatched. CDR3 coding DNA: TGCGCCAGCAGCTTAGGGGACAGGGCTAACTATGGCTACACCTTC. It yields the protein CASSLGDRANYGYTF.

The count of this clone is one. The CDR3 DNA is TGTGCCTGGAAGAAGACAGGAGCCTATGGCTACACCTTC. This codes for CAWKKTGAYGYTF. The chain combines TRBV30 with TRBJ1-2, with D possibly matching TRBD1 (6 bases). This CDR3 is built from 13 residues. The germline V gene has CDR1 GTSNPN and CDR2 SVGIG (reference sequence). V was pared by 4 bases and J by 4 bases, with 13 bases between.

The genes are TRBV9 and TRBJ1-2; D gene ambiguous. Germline loops: CDR1 SGDLS, CDR2 YYNGEE. This CDR3 contains 13 residues. V was pared by 9 bases and J by 3 bases, with 15 bases between. CDR3 amino acids: CATISDNHYGYTF. The CDR3 nucleotides are TGTGCCACAATTTCAGACAACCACTATGGCTACACCTTC.

This clone was recorded only once. The genes are TRBV15 and TRBJ1-3; D gene ambiguous. The CDR3 is made up of 19 amino acids. Germline-derived CDR1 and CDR2 are LNHNV and YYDKDF (reference sequence). V lost 0 bases, J lost 0 bases, and 18 bases lay in between. The CDR3 reads CATSRDLGSGFSSGNTIYF. DNA for the CDR3: TGTGCCACCAGCAGAGATCTGGGGTCGGGGTTCTCCTCTGGAAACACCATATATTTT. The full variable domain, rest sourced from reference TRBV15 and TRBJ1-3, is DAMVIQNPRYQVTQFGKPVTLSCSQTLNHNVMYWYQQKSSQAPKLLFHYYDKDFNNEADTPDNFQSRRPNTSFCFLDIRSPGLGDTAMYLCATSRDLGSGFSSGNTIYFGEGSWLTVV.

The chain couples TRBV30 to TRBJ1-1; perhaps TRBD1 as D (5 bases). Per germline, CDR1 GTSNPN and CDR2 SVGIG (reference sequence). Trimming stripped 1 base from V and 4 bases from J, with 13 bases between. The CDR3 is made up of 14 amino acids. In nucleotides, the CDR3 is TGTGCCTGGAGTGATGGAGGGGATGGCACTGAAGCTTTCTTT. This gives the protein CAWSDGGDGTEAFF.

This chain links TRBV5-6 with TRBJ1-6, with TRBD1 matching 10 bases. The trim removed 3 bases at V and 9 bases at J, leaving 15 bases unmatched. There are 18 residues in the CDR3. CDR1 and CDR2 (germline): SGHDT, YYEEEE. The CDR3 region has the DNA TGTGCCAGCAGCTCCTTTGGACAGGGGGGAGTATTAGGTTCACCCCTCCACTTT. Translation gives CASSSFGQGGVLGSPLHF.

The chain combines TRBV19 with TRBJ1-2, with 8 bases identical to TRBD1. CDR3 length equals 16 residues. Germline loops: CDR1 LNHDA, CDR2 SQIVND (reference sequence). Trimming removed 3 bases from V and 11 bases from J; junction bases left unmatched: 17. CDR3 protein: CASSIKLRDRLHGYTF. CDR3 sequence (DNA): TGTGCCAGTAGTATTAAACTCCGGGACAGGCTACACGGATACACCTTC.

The rearrangement joins TRBV7-2 to TRBJ2-7; a weak D match, TRBD2 (6 bases). This CDR3 is 15 amino acids long. Trimming took off 1 base at V and 3 bases at J, with 13 bases between the two ends. Germline CDR1 is SGHTA and CDR2 is FQGNSA. Here the CDR3 DNA reads TGTGCCAGCAGCTTAGGAGGATCGGGAGACTACGAGCAGTACTTC. It specifies CASSLGGSGDYEQYF.

The chain links TRBV7-8 to TRBJ1-2; D might be TRBD1 (6 bases). The CDR3 contains 14 residues. Germline CDR1 SGHVS, CDR2 FQNEAQ. Trimming pared 4 bases from V and 8 bases from J, leaving 17 bases between. The CDR3 nucleotides are TGTGCCAGCAGCTCCTCACAGGGATTTGAAGGCTACACCTTC. It translates to CASSSSQGFEGYTF.

The genes are TRBV7-6 and TRBJ1-1; D not resolved. Trimming took off 5 bases at V and 0 bases at J, with 7 bases between the two ends. Germline loops: CDR1 SGHVS, CDR2 FNYEAQ. This CDR3 is 13 amino acids long. The chain's CDR3 is CASSPRLNTEAFF. CDR3 sequence (DNA): TGTGCCAGCAGCCCGCGTTTGAACACTGAAGCTTTCTTT.

J is TRBJ2-5 and V is TRBV7-2; maybe TRBD1 (6 bases). This CDR3 has 13 amino acids. Trimming shortened V by 11 bases and J by 2 bases, and 15 bases separated the two germline ends. The germline V gene has CDR1 SGHTA and CDR2 FQGNSA. CDR3 sequence: CASGRGFQETQYF. The CDR3 bases are TGTGCCTCGGGCAGGGGTTTTCAAGAGACCCAGTACTTC.

This clone was detected a few times. The V gene is TRBV5-8, the J gene TRBJ1-5; 9 bases are a match to TRBD1. The germline gives CDR1 SGHTS, CDR2 YDEGEE. Trimming took 4 bases from V and 5 from J; bases not matched to a gene: 10. The CDR3 is 16 amino acids. The CDR3 sequence: CASSHQTGTGYQPQHF. In nucleotides, the CDR3 is TGTGCCAGCAGCCACCAGACCGGGACAGGGTATCAGCCCCAGCATTTT.

J is TRBJ2-1 and V is TRBV5-1; 11 positions agree with TRBD2. Germline CDR1 is SGHRS and CDR2 is YFSETQ. This CDR3 is 14 amino acids long. The J segment lost 10 bases and the V segment lost 0 bases, leaving 3 bases of the junction unmatched. CDR3 amino acids: CASSLGLAGLEQFF. Here the CDR3 DNA reads TGCGCCAGCAGCTTGGGACTAGCGGGACTAGAGCAGTTCTTC. Full variable domain (outside the CDR3, taken from reference TRBV5-1 and TRBJ2-1): KAGVTQTPRYLIKTRGQQVTLSCSPISGHRSVSWYQQTPGQGLQFLFEYFSETQRNKGNFPGRFSGRQFSNSRSEMNVSTLELGDSALYLCASSLGLAGLEQFFGPGTRLTVL.

The gene calls are TRBV6-2 or TRBV6-3 and TRBJ1-5; 12 bases are a match to TRBD1. J was trimmed by 4 bases and V by 4 bases; bases with no gene match: 14. The germline CDR1 and CDR2 sequences are MNHEY and SVGEGT. The CDR3 loop spans 19 amino acids. The CDR3 reads CASSSRRDRGREGNQPQHF. CDR3 sequence (DNA): TGTGCCAGCAGTTCCCGACGGGACAGGGGGCGCGAGGGAAATCAGCCCCAGCATTTT.

This clone has only one observation. This chain connects TRBV6-2 or TRBV6-3 to TRBJ1-1, with D possibly matching TRBD1 (6 bases). Trimming left V 5 bases short and J 0 bases short, with 13 bases between. This CDR3 comprises 15 residues. Per the germline V gene, CDR1 is MNHEY and CDR2 is SVGEGT. CDR3: CASSQDSLLNTEAFF. The CDR3 DNA reads TGTGCCAGCAGTCAGGACAGCCTGCTGAACACTGAAGCTTTCTTT.

The rearrangement joins TRBV30 to TRBJ1-4, with a weak D call TRBD1 (6 bases). The CDR3 is 14 amino acids. V was cut by 5 bases and J by 7 bases, with 17 bases left in between. Looked up from germline, CDR1 is GTSNPN and CDR2 is SVGIG (reference sequence). The CDR3 bases are TGTGCCTGGGGGATCAGGGGTCAGTTTGAAAAACTGTTTTTT. Translating it yields CAWGIRGQFEKLFF.

J is TRBJ2-6 and V is TRBV4-2; the D gene is possibly TRBD1 (5 bases). Germline CDR1 LGHNA, CDR2 YNFKEQ. The CDR3 extends over 19 amino acids. Trimming left V 1 base short and J 0 bases short, with 16 bases between. CDR3 bases: TGTGCCAGCAGCCAAGCGGCAGGGTCAAGGGGCTCTGGGGCCAACGTCCTGACTTTC. Protein: CASSQAAGSRGSGANVLTF.